This T cell receptor beta chain was recorded in a study of cytomegalovirus exposure and HLA in healthy donors. With respect to this clone: Its antigen is still unknown.

V lost 2 bases to trimming and J lost 10 bases; unmatched junction nucleotides: 11. The length of the CDR3 is 16 residues. Germline V gene lookup returns CDR1 SGHNT and CDR2 YYREEE (reference sequence). Findings of the study overall: Published work reported that the classifier diagnosed cytomegalovirus status with high specificity and sensitivity. Rarity characterized most TCR sequences, yet some public TCRs appeared in many donors. First-cohort TCR clusters tended to co-occur in the 95 to 150 validation repertoires, a later analysis found.

The data were produced by immunoSEQ multiplex PCR, yet TCRdb's version contains in-frame clones alone and is incomplete. Of about 200,000 clones in the sample, approximately 80% were seen once. The specimen sequenced was PBMCs. The rearrangement uses TRBV5-4 and TRBJ2-2; the match to TRBD1 covers 10 bases. This receptor was obtained from a woman aged 25-40 years in good health and CMV-seropositive. The CDR3 coding sequence is TGTGCCAGCAGCTTCGGACAGGGGGGGGTCTACATGGAGCTGTTTTTT. Its translation: CASSFGQGGVYMELFF.